This T cell receptor (beta chain) was recovered during a study of cytomegalovirus exposure and HLA in healthy donors. Germline V gene lookup returns CDR1 SGHVS and CDR2 FQNEAQ. With V trimmed by 4 bases and J by 3 bases, 2 bases remained unmatched. The CDR3 contains 13 residues. Primers for the PCR totalled 60 Vbeta and 13 Jbeta. Using immunoSEQ multiplex PCR, the repertoire was profiled, and TCRdb retains in-frame clones only, with some absent. The sample has approximately 140,000 clones; roughly 73% are singletons. The chain recombines TRBV7-8 with TRBJ1-1, with 7 positions matching TRBD1. The receptor was derived from a woman in her forties in good health and CMV-seronegative. Material: PBMCs. CDR3 DNA: TGTGCCAGCAGCTGGGACAGTGACACTGAAGCTTTCTTT. Its translation: CASSWDSDTEAFF.